Below, 32 T cell receptor beta chains from the same sample are listed, as sequenced in a study of T cell responses to AZD1222 COVID-19 vaccine. Sequencing used immunoSEQ multiplex PCR; TCRdb keeps in-frame clones, though not all of them. The data contain some 130,000 clones, about 90% of them singletons. The sequencing used peripheral blood, collected on day 0 of AZD1222 vaccination. The receptor set was obtained from an adult in good health.

This chain uses TRBV11-3 with TRBJ2-1; D is unclear. CDR1 is SGHNT, CDR2 YENEEA, per germline. Trimming shortened V by 1 base and J by 7 bases, and 8 bases separated the two germline ends. The CDR3 spans 13 residues. The CDR3 sequence is CASSLANVNEQFF. In DNA form, the CDR3 reads TGTGCCAGCAGCTTAGCTAACGTTAATGAGCAGTTCTTC.

CDR3 nucleotide sequence: TGTGCCAGCAGTTTGGACAGGGAAGATCAGCCCCAGCATTTT. As protein: CASSLDREDQPQHF. This sequence joins TRBV6-5 and TRBJ1-5; 8 positions match TRBD1. The ends lost 4 bases at V and 5 bases at J; junction bases unmatched: 4. The CDR3 consists of 14 residues. From germline, CDR1 is MNHEY and CDR2 SVGAGI.

The chain joins TRBV5-1 to TRBJ1-2, with 8 nucleotides matching TRBD1. The germline V gene encodes CDR1 SGHRS and CDR2 YFSETQ. The CDR3 covers 17 residues. V trimming: 4 bases; J trimming: 4 bases; junction bases outside the gene matches: 15. The CDR3 is CASSVSTQGARVYGYTF. DNA for the CDR3: TGCGCCAGCAGCGTCTCCACCCAGGGGGCGCGGGTCTATGGCTACACCTTC. The full variable domain, its missing parts supplied by reference TRBV5-1 and TRBJ1-2, is KAGVTQTPRYLIKTRGQQVTLSCSPISGHRSVSWYQQTPGQGLQFLFEYFSETQRNKGNFPGRFSGRQFSNSRSEMNVSTLELGDSALYLCASSVSTQGARVYGYTFGSGTRLTVV.

This rearrangement joins TRBV28 to TRBJ2-2, with D possibly called TRBD1 or TRBD2 (5 bases each). Germline assignment: CDR1 MDHEN and CDR2 SYDVKM. The CDR3 spans 12 residues. V lost 2 bases and J lost 7, with 5 bases in between. The CDR3 region has the DNA TGTGCCAGCAGTTTAGGGGGCGGGGAGCTGTTTTTT. Its protein product is CASSLGGGELFF.

The chain combines TRBV27 with TRBJ1-2, with D tentatively TRBD1 (6 bases). The germline gives CDR1 MNHEY, CDR2 SMNVEV (reference sequence). The CDR3 sequence is 15 residues long. Trimming removed 5 bases from V and 4 bases from J, with 17 bases in between. DNA of the CDR3: TGTGCCAGCAGTAAAAACAGGGAGTCGGGCTATGGCTACACCTTC. Its protein product is CASSKNRESGYGYTF.

The chain couples TRBV5-1 to TRBJ1-4; D remains unclear. Germline CDR1 reads SGHRS; CDR2 reads YFSETQ. The CDR3 has 16 residues. V lost 0 bases to trimming and J lost 0 bases, with 9 bases between them. CDR3 DNA: TGCGCCAGCAGCTTGGGCCACAGCGCAACTAATGAAAAACTGTTTTTT. Amino acids: CASSLGHSATNEKLFF.

Remarks on this clone: One junction end disagrees with the germline gene, perhaps due to a read error. CDR3 coding DNA: TGTGCCAGCACACCGGCCGTAGCAGACCTGGGAAACACCATATATTTT. This sequence encodes CASTPAVADLGNTIYF. V and J are TRBV18 and TRBJ1-3; no clear D. The CDR3 runs 16 residues. Looked up from germline, CDR1 is KGHSH and CDR2 is LQKENI.

V usage is TRBV6-5 and J usage is TRBJ2-3, with a weak D call TRBD1 (6 bases). V shed 2 bases and J shed 1 base, with 13 bases lying between them. The V gene's germline CDR1 is MNHEY and CDR2 SVGAGI. CDR3 size: 16 residues. In DNA form, the CDR3 reads TGTGCCAGCAGTTACACTTGGGGGCATGGCACAGATACGCAGTATTTT. Residues: CASSYTWGHGTDTQYF.

The V and J genes are TRBV6-6 and TRBJ1-1; 7 bases fit TRBD1. The V gene end was trimmed by 0 bases and the J gene end by 6 bases; junction bases not matched to a gene: 4. Germline values: CDR1 MNHNY, CDR2 SVGAGI (reference sequence). The CDR3 runs to 14 residues. As DNA, the CDR3 is TGTGCCAGCAGTTACTCCGACAGGGTCGCTGAAGCTTTCTTT. This sequence encodes CASSYSDRVAEAFF.

The chain has TRBV9 and TRBJ2-2; TRBD1 agrees at 10 bases. The V gene end was trimmed by 4 bases and the J gene end by 7 bases; junction bases not matched to a gene: 10. Germline-derived CDR1 and CDR2 are SGDLS and YYNGEE. CDR3 length: 16 amino acids. The CDR3 region is CASSLDRGLRIGELFF. CDR3 DNA sequence: TGTGCCAGCAGCCTCGACAGGGGGCTTAGGATCGGGGAGCTGTTTTTT.

The chain couples TRBV19 to TRBJ2-7; tentatively, D is TRBD2 (6 bases). Germline lookup yields CDR1 LNHDA and CDR2 SQIVND (reference sequence). Trimming removed 5 bases from V and 2 bases from J, with 10 bases in between. The CDR3 is 13 amino acids. CDR3 coding DNA: TGTGCCAGTAGTCCCGGGGGACCCTACGAGCAGTACTTC. This encodes CASSPGGPYEQYF.

The J gene is TRBJ1-1, the V gene TRBV19; D unclear. CDR3 length equals 15 residues. V was shortened by 2 bases and J by 5 bases, with 15 bases between the two germline ends. CDR1 and CDR2 from the germline V gene are LNHDA and SQIVND (reference sequence). The CDR3 DNA is TGTGCCAGTAGTATACCCCGCGGAGGGCGGACTGAAGCTTTCTTT. Residues: CASSIPRGGRTEAFF.

The chain employs TRBV25-1 and TRBJ1-4; possibly TRBD1 for D (5 bases). V was pared by 3 bases and J by 10 bases, with 18 bases between. CDR1 and CDR2 (germline): MGHDK, SYGVNS. This CDR3 has 15 amino acids. The DNA for the CDR3 is TGTGCCAGCAGTGATGGATCGTCAGGGCTGGCAAAACTGTTTTTT. Amino acid sequence: CASSDGSSGLAKLFF.

The chain is built from TRBV5-4 and TRBJ2-2, with a tentative D call TRBD1 (6 bases). V was shortened by 7 bases and J by 5 bases, with 18 bases between the two germline ends. Germline CDR1 reads SGHNT; CDR2 reads YYREEE (reference sequence). This CDR3 spans 15 amino acids. CDR3 nucleotides: TGTGCCAGCTCCCCACAGGGAAAGTGGACCGGGGAGCTGTTTTTT. Translating it yields CASSPQGKWTGELFF.

The chain couples TRBV3-1 (or the pseudogene TRBV3-2) to TRBJ1-3; TRBD1 matches at 8 bases. Germline V CDR1 and CDR2: LGHDT, YNNKEL (reference sequence). This CDR3 contains 18 residues. With 3 bases clipped from V and 2 bases from J, the junction kept 12 bases outside the gene matches. Here the CDR3 reads CASSQVHGQGQAGNTIYF. The CDR3 DNA reads TGTGCCAGCAGCCAGGTCCATGGACAGGGTCAAGCTGGAAACACCATATATTTT.

The rearrangement links TRBV27 to TRBJ2-1; TRBD2 might be the D (5 bases). Trimming shortened V by 8 bases and J by 4 bases, and 9 bases separated the two germline ends. This CDR3 is built from 12 residues. CDR1 MNHEY and CDR2 SMNVEV come from the germline V gene (reference sequence). As DNA, the CDR3 is TGTGCCAGCCGGGGTCCTTACAATGAGCAGTTCTTC. Translated: CASRGPYNEQFF.

This clone was picked up one time. The genes are TRBV3-1 (or the pseudogene TRBV3-2) and TRBJ2-1, with D tentatively TRBD1 (6 bases). V was clipped by 7 bases and J by 9 bases, with 16 bases between them. The germline V gene encodes CDR1 LGHDT and CDR2 YNNKEL (reference sequence). The CDR3 totals 13 residues. Here the CDR3 DNA reads TGTGCCAGCACCCCGCAGGGGACGCTTGAGCAGTTCTTC. Encoded protein: CASTPQGTLEQFF.

This clone came up once. The V and J genes are TRBV18 and TRBJ2-2; D may match TRBD1 or TRBD2 (6 bases each). V was trimmed by 1 base and J by 7 bases, leaving 16 bases between them. Germline loops: CDR1 KGHSH, CDR2 LQKENI. This CDR3 region has 16 residues. DNA for the CDR3: TGTGCCAGCTCACCACGGTCGGGGGCGCAGGGCGGGGAGCTGTTTTTT. This translates into CASSPRSGAQGGELFF.

The V gene is TRBV7-2, the J gene TRBJ1-2; unclear D gene. Germline CDR1 SGHTA, CDR2 FQGNSA. V was shortened by 3 bases and J by 7 bases, with 6 bases between the two germline ends. There are 11 residues in the CDR3. CDR3 coding DNA: TGTGCCAGCAGCTTGGGATCTGGCTACACCTTC. Protein sequence: CASSLGSGYTF.

The J gene is TRBJ2-3, the V gene TRBV27, with 10 bases fitting TRBD2. Germline assignment: CDR1 MNHEY and CDR2 SMNVEV (reference sequence). J gave up 4 bases and V 6 bases, and 7 bases lay outside the gene matches. The CDR3 spans 15 residues. CDR3 loop: CASRQAGGPSDTQYF. CDR3 DNA: TGTGCCAGCAGACAAGCGGGAGGGCCTTCAGATACGCAGTATTTT.

The genes are TRBV21-1 and TRBJ1-2; the table assigns TRBD1, which was not confirmed against the DNA. TRBV21-1 is a pseudogene. This CDR3 region has 14 residues. Here the CDR3 DNA reads TGTGCCAGCAGCCTCTCCCGGGCAGGGCATGGCTACACCTTC. This translates into CASSLSRAGHGYTF.

The chain couples TRBV5-1 to TRBJ2-2, with 7 bases aligning to TRBD2. J gave up 2 bases and V 1 base, and 2 bases lay outside the gene matches. This CDR3 contains 15 residues. Germline V gene sequence: CDR1 SGHRS, CDR2 YFSETQ. The CDR3 nucleotides read TGCGCCAGCAGCTTGCCTAGCGGAAACACCGGGGAGCTGTTTTTT. Translation gives CASSLPSGNTGELFF. Complete variable domain (other parts from reference TRBV5-1 and TRBJ2-2): KAGVTQTPRYLIKTRGQQVTLSCSPISGHRSVSWYQQTPGQGLQFLFEYFSETQRNKGNFPGRFSGRQFSNSRSEMNVSTLELGDSALYLCASSLPSGNTGELFFGEGSRLTVL.

The chain links TRBV5-6 to TRBJ2-3, with D possibly being TRBD2 (6 bases). Germline lookup yields CDR1 SGHDT and CDR2 YYEEEE. The CDR3 contains 15 residues. The V and J ends lost 3 bases and 1 base respectively, with 12 bases between them. The CDR3 DNA is TGTGCCAGCAGCTCCCTCGGGGGTGGCACAGATACGCAGTATTTT. Its protein is CASSSLGGGTDTQYF.

The chain links TRBV12-3 or TRBV12-4 to TRBJ2-7; D remains unclear. There are 12 residues in the CDR3. V was shortened by 1 base and J by 6 bases, with 7 bases between the two germline ends. The CDR3 DNA is TGTGCCAGCAGTTTAGGCGCCCCCGAGCAGTACTTC. Protein: CASSLGAPEQYF.

The J gene is TRBJ2-7, the V gene TRBV10-1; a possible D gene is TRBD2 (5 bases). V was clipped by 3 bases and J by 5 bases, with 14 bases between them. The CDR3 spans 14 residues. Germline V lookup: CDR1 WNHNN, CDR2 SYGVQD (reference sequence). In DNA form, the CDR3 reads TGCGCCAGCAGTGAACGCGCGGGCGGGCACGAGCAGTACTTC. Translated: CASSERAGGHEQYF.

The V gene is TRBV6-6, the J gene TRBJ2-1; D tentatively reads TRBD1 or TRBD2 (5 bases each). V lost 6 bases to trimming and J lost 2 bases, with 8 bases between them. The CDR3 is made up of 13 amino acids. From germline, CDR1 is MNHNY and CDR2 SVGAGI (reference sequence). CDR3 in DNA: TGTGCCAGCAGGGGGGTCGCCTACAATGAGCAGTTCTTC. This translates into CASRGVAYNEQFF.

The chain couples TRBV7-2 to TRBJ1-2, with D unresolved. The V gene's germline CDR1 is SGHTA and CDR2 FQGNSA. V lost 1 base and J 2 bases, leaving 8 bases between the germline ends. The CDR3 consists of 14 residues. The CDR3 sequence: CASSLGAANYGYTF. CDR3 nucleotides: TGTGCCAGCAGCTTAGGGGCAGCCAACTATGGCTACACCTTC.

The V and J genes are TRBV7-8 and TRBJ2-1, with 14 bases aligning to TRBD2. J gave up 7 bases and V 3 bases, and 17 bases lay outside the gene matches. This CDR3 is built from 20 residues. CDR1 and CDR2 from the germline V gene are SGHVS and FQNEAQ. The CDR3 DNA reads TGTGCCAGCAGCTTTACAAGAGGGACTAGCGGGAGATCGGCAAAAAATGAGCAGTTCTTC. This sequence encodes CASSFTRGTSGRSAKNEQFF. Together with reference TRBV7-8 and TRBJ2-1, the CDR3 gives the full variable domain: GAGVSQSPRYKVAKRGQDVALRCDPISGHVSLFWYQQALGQGPEFLTYFQNEAQLDKSGLPSDRFFAERPEGSVSTLKIQRTQQEDSAVYLCASSFTRGTSGRSAKNEQFFGPGTRLTVL.

J is TRBJ2-7 and V is TRBV18; 10 nucleotides agree with TRBD1. Trimming at V came to 2 bases and at J to 5 bases, leaving 9 bases not matched to a gene. CDR1 and CDR2 from the germline V gene are KGHSH and LQKENI. The CDR3 is made up of 16 amino acids. The CDR3 sequence is CASSPTPGTGVHEQYF. The CDR3 nucleotides read TGTGCCAGCTCACCAACCCCCGGGACAGGGGTACACGAGCAGTACTTC.

The rearrangement joins TRBV6-5 to TRBJ1-2; 8 bases map to TRBD1. Germline loops: CDR1 MNHEY, CDR2 SVGAGI. The CDR3 contains 13 residues. V was pared by 6 bases and J by 8 bases, with 8 bases of the junction left unmatched. Written as DNA, the CDR3 is TGTGCCAGCAGGCTGACAGGGGTCGGCGGCTACACCTTC. This gives the protein CASRLTGVGGYTF.

V is TRBV5-8 and J is TRBJ1-5; no firm D call. CDR3 length: 11 amino acids. Between the trimmed V and J ends, which lost 0 bases and 9 bases, there was a span of 4 bases. CDR1 is SGHTS, CDR2 YDEGEE, per germline. CDR3 sequence reads: CASSLAAPQHF. The CDR3 DNA reads as TGTGCCAGCAGCTTGGCCGCGCCCCAGCATTTT.

This clone came up once. The chain carries TRBV30 and TRBJ2-1, with D perhaps TRBD1 (5 bases). The germline CDR1 and CDR2 sequences are GTSNPN and SVGIG (reference sequence). CDR3 length: 16 residues. The V and J ends lost 4 bases and 1 base respectively, with 17 bases between them. CDR3 nucleotide sequence: TGTGCCTGGATTTATAGCACAGGTGGATCCTACAATGAGCAGTTCTTC. It yields the protein CAWIYSTGGSYNEQFF.